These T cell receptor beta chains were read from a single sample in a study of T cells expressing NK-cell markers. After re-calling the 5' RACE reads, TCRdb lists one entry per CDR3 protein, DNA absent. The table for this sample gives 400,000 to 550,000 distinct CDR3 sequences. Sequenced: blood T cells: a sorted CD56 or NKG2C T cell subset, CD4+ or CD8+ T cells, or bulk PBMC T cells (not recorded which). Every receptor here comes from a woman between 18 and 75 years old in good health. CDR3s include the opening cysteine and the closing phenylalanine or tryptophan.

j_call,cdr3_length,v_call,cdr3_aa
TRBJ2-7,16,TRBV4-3,CASSQDPGKPSYEQYF
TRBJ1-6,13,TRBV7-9,CASSYNSRSPLHF
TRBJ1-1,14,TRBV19,CASSSSSRDSEAFF
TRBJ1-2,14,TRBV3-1,CASNPGIGDYGYTF
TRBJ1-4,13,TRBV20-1,CSARGHPGGKLFF
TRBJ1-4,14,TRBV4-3,CASSLQVTNEKLFF
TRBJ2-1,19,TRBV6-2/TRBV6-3,CASSYSNPPTSGEYNEQFF
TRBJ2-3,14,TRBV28,CASTSSDGPDTQYF
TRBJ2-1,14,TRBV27,CASSDPGRYNEQFF
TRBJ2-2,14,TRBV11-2,CASSGWGRTGELFF
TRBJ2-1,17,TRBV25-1,CASSGPRLVEGVHEQFF
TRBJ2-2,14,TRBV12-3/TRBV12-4,CASTPRQSTGELFF
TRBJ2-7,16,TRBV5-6,CASSLVILQAGYEQYF
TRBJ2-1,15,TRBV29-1,CSVEGPGGEYNEQFF
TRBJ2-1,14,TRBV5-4,CASARGTHYNEQFF
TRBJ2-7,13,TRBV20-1,CSASLVVPYEQYF
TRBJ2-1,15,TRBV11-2,CASSLLVLASNEQFF
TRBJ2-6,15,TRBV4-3,CASSRRGPGANVLTF
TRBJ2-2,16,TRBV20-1,CSASSTAQSFTGELFF
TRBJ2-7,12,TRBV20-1,CSVEASADEQYF
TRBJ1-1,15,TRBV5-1,CASSSRQSLNTEAFF
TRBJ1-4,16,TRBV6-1,CASSTGTAATNEKLFF
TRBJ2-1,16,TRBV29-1,CSCRGSLDRGRNEQFF
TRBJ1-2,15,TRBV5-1,CASSYGQGLGYGYTF
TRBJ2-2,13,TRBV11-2,CASSLSGPGELFF
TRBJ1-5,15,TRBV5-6,CASSLVRDSNQPQHF
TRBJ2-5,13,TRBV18,CASSLTGKETQYF
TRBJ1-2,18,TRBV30,CAWSVFGGAPNVPYGYTF
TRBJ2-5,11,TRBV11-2,CASSARGTQYF
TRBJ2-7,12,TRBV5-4,CASSMYGYEQYF
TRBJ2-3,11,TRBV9,CASSAKDTQYF
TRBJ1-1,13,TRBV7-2,CASSVQVNTEAFF
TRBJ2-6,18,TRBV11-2,CASSPQQGLVRGANVLTF
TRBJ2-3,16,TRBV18,CASSPPTGTNTDTQYF
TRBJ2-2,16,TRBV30,CAWRGQKGSGTGELFF
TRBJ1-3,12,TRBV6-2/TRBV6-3,CAARAPGNTIYF
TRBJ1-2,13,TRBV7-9,CASSPGTTSGYTF
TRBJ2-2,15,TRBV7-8,CASSLSGFGTGELFF
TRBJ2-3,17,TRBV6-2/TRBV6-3,CASSYSVGLAVEDTQYF
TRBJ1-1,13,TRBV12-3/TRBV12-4,CASSLAGQAEAFF
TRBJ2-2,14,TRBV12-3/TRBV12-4,CASSLIEGPGELFF
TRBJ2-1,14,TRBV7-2,CASSLAAFVDEQFF
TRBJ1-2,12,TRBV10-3,CAINGDEDGYTF